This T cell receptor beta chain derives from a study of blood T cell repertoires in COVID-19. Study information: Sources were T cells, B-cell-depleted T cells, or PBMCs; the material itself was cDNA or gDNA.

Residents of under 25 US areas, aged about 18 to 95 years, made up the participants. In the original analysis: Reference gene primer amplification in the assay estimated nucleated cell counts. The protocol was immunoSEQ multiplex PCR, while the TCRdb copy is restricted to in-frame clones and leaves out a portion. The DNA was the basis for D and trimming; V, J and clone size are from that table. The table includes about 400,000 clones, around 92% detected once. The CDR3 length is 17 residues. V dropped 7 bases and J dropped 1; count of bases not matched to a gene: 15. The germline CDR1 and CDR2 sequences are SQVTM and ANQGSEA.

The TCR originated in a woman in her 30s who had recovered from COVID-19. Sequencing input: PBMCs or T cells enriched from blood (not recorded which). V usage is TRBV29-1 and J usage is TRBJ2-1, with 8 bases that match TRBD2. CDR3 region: CSGSLLRGGNSYNEQFF. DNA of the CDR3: TGCAGCGGAAGTTTACTCCGGGGGGGCAATTCCTACAATGAGCAGTTCTTC.